This T cell receptor (beta chain) was retrieved from a study of shared clonotypes between healthy human individuals. General study results and limits: Shared clonotypes: 4.5% to 6% naive CD4, approximately 3.4% naive CD8, roughly 2.2% memory CD4, around 0.4% memory CD8. Some clonotypes were shared by all four sorted-subset donors, while others were not shared. The non-shared ones had lower generation probabilities than the shared ones.

Concerning this clone: The antigen is unknown.

Germline V gene lookup returns CDR1 SNHLY and CDR2 FYNNEI. Trimming took off 4 bases at V and 12 bases at J, with 15 bases between the two ends. The CDR3 has 13 amino acids. The method was immunoSEQ multiplex PCR; TCRdb's version includes in-frame clones alone and lacks a portion of them. The data contain more than 1,200,000 clones, approximately 98.5% of them singletons. Sequencing was performed on naive CD4+ T cells sorted from blood. The subset: CD45RA+ positively selected. The sequence derives from a man younger than 45 in good health. This rearrangement joins TRBV2 to TRBJ1-4; TRBD1 is a possible D gene (5 bases). In DNA form, the CDR3 reads TGTGCCAGCAGTGTGGACGTGCGGGGGGAACTGTTTTTT. It yields the protein CASSVDVRGELFF.